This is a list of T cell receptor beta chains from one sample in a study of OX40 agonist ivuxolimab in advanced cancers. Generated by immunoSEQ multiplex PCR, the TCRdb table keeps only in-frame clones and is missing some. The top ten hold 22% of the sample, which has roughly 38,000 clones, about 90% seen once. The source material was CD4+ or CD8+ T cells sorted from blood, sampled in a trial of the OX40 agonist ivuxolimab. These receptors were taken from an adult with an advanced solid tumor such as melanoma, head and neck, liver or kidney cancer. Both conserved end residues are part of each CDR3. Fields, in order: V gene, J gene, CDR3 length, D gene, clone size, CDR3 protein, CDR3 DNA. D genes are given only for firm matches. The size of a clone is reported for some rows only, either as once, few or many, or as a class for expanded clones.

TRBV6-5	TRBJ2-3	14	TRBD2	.	CASTHSGSADTQYF	TGTGCCAGCACTCATAGCGGGAGTGCAGATACGCAGTATTTT
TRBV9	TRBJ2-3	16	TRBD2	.	CASSVVAGTSTDTQYF	TGTGCCAGCAGCGTTGTAGCGGGAACTAGCACAGATACGCAGTATTTT
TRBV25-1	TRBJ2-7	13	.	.	CASMGASLYEQYF	TGTGCCAGCATGGGGGCGTCTTTATACGAGCAGTACTTC
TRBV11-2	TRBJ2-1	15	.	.	CASSLEATQNNEQFF	TGTGCCAGCAGCTTAGAAGCGACCCAGAATAATGAGCAGTTCTTC
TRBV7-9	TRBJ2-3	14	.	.	CASSLGLGKDTQYF	TGTGCCAGCAGCCTGGGGCTAGGGAAGGATACGCAGTATTTT
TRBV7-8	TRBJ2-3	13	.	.	CASSAGIADTQYF	TGTGCCAGCAGCGCAGGGATAGCGGATACGCAGTATTTT
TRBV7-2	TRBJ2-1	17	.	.	CASSLGRGPRTYNEQFF	TGTGCCAGCAGCTTAGGTCGCGGGCCGAGAACCTACAATGAGCAGTTCTTC
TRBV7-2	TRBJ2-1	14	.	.	CASSLVGGGNEQFF	TGTGCCAGCAGCTTAGTCGGGGGTGGCAATGAGCAGTTCTTC
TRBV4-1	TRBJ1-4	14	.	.	CASSQVGGFEKLFF	TGCGCCAGCAGCCAAGTGGGGGGGTTTGAAAAACTGTTTTTT
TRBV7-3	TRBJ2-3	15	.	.	CASSLYPSDTDTQYF	TGTGCCAGCAGCTTATATCCCAGCGACACAGATACGCAGTATTTT
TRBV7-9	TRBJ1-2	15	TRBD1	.	CASSLADRGFYGYTF	TGTGCCAGCAGCTTAGCTGACAGGGGGTTCTATGGCTACACCTTC
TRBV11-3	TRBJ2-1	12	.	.	CASSFLGNEQFF	TGTGCCAGCAGCTTTCTTGGCAATGAGCAGTTCTTC
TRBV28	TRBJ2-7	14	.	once	CASSPGLADYEQYF	TGTGCCAGCAGTCCCGGACTCGCGGACTACGAGCAGTACTTC
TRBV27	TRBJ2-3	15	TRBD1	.	CASSPGQESTDTQYF	TGTGCCAGCAGCCCTGGACAGGAAAGCACAGATACGCAGTATTTT
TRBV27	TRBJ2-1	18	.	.	CASSLWGSLQFRGNEQFF	TGTGCCAGCAGCCTCTGGGGCAGCCTACAATTCCGGGGGAATGAGCAGTTCTTC
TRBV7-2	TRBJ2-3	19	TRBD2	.	CASSLEASGRAKWTDTQYF	TGTGCCAGCAGCTTAGAGGCCAGCGGGAGGGCCAAGTGGACAGATACGCAGTATTTT
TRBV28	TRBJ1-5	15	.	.	CASSPEQGSNQPQHF	TGTGCCAGCAGTCCCGAACAGGGCTCGAATCAGCCCCAGCATTTT
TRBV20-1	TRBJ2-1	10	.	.	CSASVREQFF	TGCAGTGCTAGCGTTCGTGAGCAGTTCTTC
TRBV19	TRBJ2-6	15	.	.	CASSISGYGANVLTF	TGTGCCAGTAGTATCTCGGGGTACGGGGCCAACGTCCTGACTTTC
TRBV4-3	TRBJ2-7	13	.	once	CASSQERGAEQYF	TGCGCCAGCAGCCAAGAACGCGGCGCCGAGCAGTACTTC
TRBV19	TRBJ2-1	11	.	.	CASSIGGEQFF	TGTGCCAGTAGTATCGGTGGCGAGCAGTTCTTC
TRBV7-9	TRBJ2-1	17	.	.	CASSLERQILAYNEQFF	TGTGCCAGCAGCTTGGAAAGACAGATTTTGGCCTACAATGAGCAGTTCTTC
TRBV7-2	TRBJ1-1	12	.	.	CASSHGQLEAFF	TGTGCCAGCAGTCATGGACAGCTTGAAGCTTTCTTT
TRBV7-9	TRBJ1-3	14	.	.	CASSRRLAGNTIYF	TGTGCCAGCAGCCGGCGCCTGGCTGGAAACACCATATATTTT
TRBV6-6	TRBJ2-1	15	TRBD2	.	CASKKTSGTGNEQFF	TGTGCCAGCAAAAAGACTAGCGGGACTGGCAATGAGCAGTTCTTC
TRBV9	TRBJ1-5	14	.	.	CASGQGYSNQPQHF	TGTGCCAGCGGCCAAGGGTATAGCAATCAGCCCCAGCATTTT
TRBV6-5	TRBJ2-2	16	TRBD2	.	CASSYRTSLNTGELFF	TGTGCCAGCAGTTACCGGACTAGTCTTAACACCGGGGAGCTGTTTTTT
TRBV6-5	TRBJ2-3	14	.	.	CASGNRFRADTQYF	TGTGCCAGCGGGAATAGATTTAGGGCAGATACGCAGTATTTT
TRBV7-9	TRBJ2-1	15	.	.	CASSPSLGYGNEQFF	TGTGCCAGCAGCCCCTCCTTAGGGTACGGCAATGAGCAGTTCTTC
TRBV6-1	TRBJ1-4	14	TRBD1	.	CASMNQGAGEKLFF	TGTGCCAGCATGAACCAGGGGGCGGGTGAAAAACTGTTTTTT
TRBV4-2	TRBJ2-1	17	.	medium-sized	CASSQEMWLNPDNEQFF	TGTGCCAGCAGCCAAGAAATGTGGCTTAACCCGGACAATGAGCAGTTCTTC
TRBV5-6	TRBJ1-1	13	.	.	CASSLKQGTEAFF	TGTGCCAGCAGCTTGAAACAGGGCACTGAAGCTTTCTTT
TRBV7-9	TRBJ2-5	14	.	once	CASSLASPRETQYF	TGTGCCAGCAGCTTAGCGAGCCCTCGTGAGACCCAGTACTTC
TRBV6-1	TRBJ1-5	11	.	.	CASSDSQPQHF	TGTGCCAGCAGTGATTCTCAGCCCCAGCATTTT
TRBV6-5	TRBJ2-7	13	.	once	CASSSGRADEQYF	TGTGCCAGCAGTTCCGGCCGGGCGGACGAGCAGTACTTC
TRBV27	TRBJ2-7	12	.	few	CASSERSHEQYF	TGTGCCAGCAGTGAACGGAGCCACGAGCAGTACTTC
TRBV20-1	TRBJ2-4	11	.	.	CSASSMGIQYF	TGCAGTGCTAGTTCCATGGGGATTCAGTACTTC
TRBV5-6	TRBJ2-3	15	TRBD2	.	CASSLGLAGRDTQYF	TGTGCCAGCAGCTTGGGACTAGCGGGAAGGGATACGCAGTATTTT